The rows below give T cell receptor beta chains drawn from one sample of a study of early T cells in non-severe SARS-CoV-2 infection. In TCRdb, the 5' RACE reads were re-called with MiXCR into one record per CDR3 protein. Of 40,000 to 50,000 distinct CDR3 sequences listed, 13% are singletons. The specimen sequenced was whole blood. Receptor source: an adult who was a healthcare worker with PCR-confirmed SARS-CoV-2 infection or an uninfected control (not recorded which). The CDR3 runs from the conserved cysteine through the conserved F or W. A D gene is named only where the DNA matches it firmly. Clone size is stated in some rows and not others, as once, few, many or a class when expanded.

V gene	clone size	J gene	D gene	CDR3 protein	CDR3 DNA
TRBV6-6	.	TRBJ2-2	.	CASSPTSPPNTGELFF	TGTGCCAGCAGTCCAACTAGCCCACCGAACACCGGGGAGCTGTTTTTT
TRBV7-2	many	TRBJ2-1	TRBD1	CASSSFRGSNSYNEQFF	TGTGCCAGCAGCTCTTTCAGGGGGTCCAACTCCTACAATGAGCAGTTCTTC
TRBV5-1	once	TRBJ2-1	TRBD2	CASSNLAGDDEQFF	TGCGCCAGCAGCAATTTAGCGGGAGACGACGAGCAGTTCTTC
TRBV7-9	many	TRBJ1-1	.	CASSLDEVEAFF	TGTGCCAGCAGCTTAGATGAGGTTGAAGCTTTCTTT
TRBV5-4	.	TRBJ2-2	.	CASSQRLASTGELFF	TGTGCCAGCAGCCAGCGTCTAGCTTCCACCGGGGAGCTGTTTTTT
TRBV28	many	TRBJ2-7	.	CASSRVFGGVDEQYF	TGTGCCAGCAGTCGGGTTTTTGGAGGGGTCGACGAGCAGTACTTC
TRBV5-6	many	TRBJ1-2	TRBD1	CASSPGTGEGYTF	TGTGCCAGCAGTCCCGGGACAGGGGAAGGCTACACCTTC
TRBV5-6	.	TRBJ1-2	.	CASSLDHYGYTF	TGTGCCAGCAGCTTGGATCACTATGGCTACACCTTC
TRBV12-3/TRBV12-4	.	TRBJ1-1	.	CASSLGEGEAFF	TGTGCCAGCAGTTTAGGGGAGGGTGAAGCTTTCTTT
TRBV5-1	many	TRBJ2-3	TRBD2	CASSFWTSGSRTDTQYF	TGCGCCAGCAGCTTCTGGACTAGCGGCTCCCGCACAGATACGCAGTATTTT
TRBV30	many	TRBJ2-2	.	CACAWGSANTGELFF	TGTGCCTGTGCGTGGGGTAGCGCGAACACCGGGGAGCTTTTTTTT
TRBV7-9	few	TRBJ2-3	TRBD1	CASSSTPGTEHSTDTQYF	TGTGCCAGCAGTTCCACCCCCGGGACAGAGCATAGCACAGATACGCAGTATTTT
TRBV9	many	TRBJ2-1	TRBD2	CASSVGTSGGLSYNEQFF	TGTGCCAGCAGCGTCGGCACTAGCGGGGGACTCTCCTACAATGAGCAGTTCTTC
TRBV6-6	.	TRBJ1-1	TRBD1	CASSRPGQGARTEAFF	TGTGCCAGCAGTCGACCGGGACAGGGGGCGCGGACTGAAGCTTTCTTT
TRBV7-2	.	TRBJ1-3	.	CASSQENTIYF	TGTGCCAGCAGCCAGGAAAACACCATATATTTT
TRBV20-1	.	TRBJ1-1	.	CSARWGQKVTEAFF	TGCAGTGCTAGATGGGGACAAAAAGTCACTGAAGCTTTCTTT
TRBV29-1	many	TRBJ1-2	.	CSVEVPAYGYTF	TGCAGCGTTGAAGTCCCGGCCTATGGCTACACCTTC
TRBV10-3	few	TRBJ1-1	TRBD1	CAISGQGGDTEAFF	TGTGCCATCAGTGGACAGGGAGGCGACACTGAAGCTTTCTTT
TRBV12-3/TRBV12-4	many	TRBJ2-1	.	CASSLSRVDNEQFF	TGTGCCAGCAGTTTAAGTCGAGTAGACAATGAGCAGTTCTTC
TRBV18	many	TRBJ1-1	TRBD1	CATAGQANTEAFF	TGTGCCACCGCGGGACAGGCGAACACTGAAGCTTTCTTT
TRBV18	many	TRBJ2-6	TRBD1	CASSPTNNRDRPTGANVLTF	TGTGCCAGCTCACCAACCAATAACAGGGACAGGCCCACTGGGGCCAACGTCCTGACTTTC
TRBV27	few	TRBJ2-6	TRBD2	CASRGLAGDRGGANVLTF	TGTGCCAGCAGGGGACTAGCGGGAGATCGGGGTGGGGCCAACGTCCTGACTTTC
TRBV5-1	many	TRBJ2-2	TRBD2	CASSLEGGRQSNTGELFF	TGCGCCAGCAGCTTGGAAGGCGGGAGGCAATCGAACACCGGGGAGCTGTTTTTT
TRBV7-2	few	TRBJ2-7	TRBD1	CASSPRTGADEQYF	TGTGCCAGCAGCCCACGGACAGGGGCTGACGAGCAGTACTTC
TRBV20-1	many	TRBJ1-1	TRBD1	CSAHDTGAGNTEAFF	TGCAGTGCTCATGATACAGGGGCGGGGAACACTGAAGCTTTCTTT
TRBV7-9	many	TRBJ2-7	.	CASSTTGHYEQYF	TGTGCCAGCAGCACGACAGGCCACTACGAGCAGTACTTC
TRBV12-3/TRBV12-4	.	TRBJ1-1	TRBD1	CASSYGQGMTNTEAFF	TGTGCCAGCAGTTATGGACAGGGAATGACGAACACTGAAGCTTTCTTT
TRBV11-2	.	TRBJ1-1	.	CASSSFVNTEAFF	TGTGCCAGCAGCTCGTTTGTGAACACTGAAGCTTTCTTT
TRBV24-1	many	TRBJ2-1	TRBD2	CATSDPLAGGPNEQFF	TGTGCCACCAGTGATCCACTAGCGGGAGGCCCCAATGAGCAGTTCTTC
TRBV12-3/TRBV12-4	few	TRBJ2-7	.	CASSLALDITYEQYF	TGTGCCAGCAGTTTAGCCCTCGACATTACCTACGAGCAGTACTTC
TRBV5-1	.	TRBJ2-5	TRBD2	CASSFSGTTETQYF	TGCGCCAGCAGCTTTTCCGGGACTACAGAGACCCAGTACTTC
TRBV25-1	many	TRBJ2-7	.	CASSDTGLGQYF	TGTGCCAGCAGCGATACGGGGCTTGGGCAGTACTTC
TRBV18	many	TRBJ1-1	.	CASSPMGQMNTEAFF	TGTGCCAGCTCACCCATGGGGCAGATGAACACTGAAGCTTTCTTT
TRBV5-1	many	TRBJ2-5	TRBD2	CASSLASASGQAAQYF	TGCGCCAGCAGCTTGGCCTCGGCTAGCGGTCAAGCGGCCCAGTACTTC
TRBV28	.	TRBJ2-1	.	CASSLADSSYNEQFF	TGTGCCAGCAGTTTAGCGGACAGCTCCTACAATGAGCAGTTCTTC
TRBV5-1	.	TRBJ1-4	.	CASRPDPPDMKKLFF	TGCGCCAGCAGGCCGGACCCTCCCGACATGAAGAAACTGTTTTTT
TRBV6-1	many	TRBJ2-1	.	CASSSGTGTYNEQFF	TGTGCCAGCAGTTCCGGGACTGGGACTTACAATGAGCAGTTCTTC
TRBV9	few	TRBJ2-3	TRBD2	CASSEGAGGPDTQYF	TGTGCCAGCAGCGAAGGAGCGGGGGGACCAGATACGCAGTATTTT
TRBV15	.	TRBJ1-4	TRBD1	CVTSRDGGTGAEKLFF	TGTGTCACCAGCAGAGATGGGGGGACAGGAGCGGAAAAACTGTTTTTT
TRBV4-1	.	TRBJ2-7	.	CASSGGDYEQYF	TGCGCCAGCAGCGGGGGCGACTACGAGCAGTACTTC
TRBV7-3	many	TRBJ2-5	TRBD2	CASSPNRGGPETQYF	TGTGCCAGCAGCCCTAATCGGGGGGGCCCAGAGACCCAGTACTTC
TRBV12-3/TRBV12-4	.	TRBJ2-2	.	CASSLSRLTGELFF	TGTGCCAGCAGTTTAAGCCGACTCACCGGGGAGCTGTTTTTT